The 15 T cell receptor beta chains below all came from one sample that was sequenced in a study of cytomegalovirus exposure and HLA in healthy donors. Primers for the PCR totalled 60 Vbeta and 13 Jbeta. Measured with immunoSEQ multiplex PCR; TCRdb has only the in-frame clones, and not every one. The sample lists hundreds of thousands of clones; over 65% were seen once. The sample comprised PBMCs. Receptor source: a young man in good health and CMV-seronegative.

DNA for the CDR3: TGTGCCACCGGGGACTTATCCTACGAGCAGTACTTC. As protein: CATGDLSYEQYF. The V gene is TRBV7-9, the J gene TRBJ2-5; maybe TRBD2 (6 bases). The assigned J gene may be wrong: the sequence end matches TRBJ2-7 better. The CDR3 loop spans 12 amino acids. CDR1 SEHNR and CDR2 FQNEAQ come from the germline V gene (reference sequence).

This sequence joins TRBV19 and TRBJ1-1; 8 bases are a match to TRBD1. CDR3 length equals 17 residues. The germline CDR1 and CDR2 sequences are LNHDA and SQIVND (reference sequence). The V gene end was trimmed by 1 base and the J gene end by 0 bases; junction bases not matched to a gene: 7. The CDR3 region has the DNA TGTGCCAGTAGTATAGGAAGACAGGGGAGCGTGAACACTGAAGCTTTCTTT. Residues: CASSIGRQGSVNTEAFF.

This clone has just one count. This chain links TRBV19 with TRBJ2-1, with D possibly TRBD1 on 5 matching bases. V shed 5 bases and J shed 8 bases, with 19 bases lying between them. This CDR3 region has 15 residues. Germline V gene data show CDR1 as LNHDA and CDR2 as SQIVND (reference sequence). This CDR3 reads CASSPPGPTWDEQFF. The CDR3 DNA reads TGTGCCAGTAGTCCCCCAGGGCCCACGTGGGATGAGCAGTTCTTC.

This chain joins TRBV27 and TRBJ2-3, with D possibly matching TRBD2 (5 bases). Deletions cut 5 bases from V and 5 bases from J, with 11 bases between. The CDR3 is 13 amino acids. In germline, CDR1 is MNHEY, CDR2 SMNVEV (reference sequence). The CDR3 region is CASSGLRGDTQYF. The CDR3 nucleotides read TGTGCCAGCAGTGGACTCCGGGGAGATACGCAGTATTTT.

The chain recombines TRBV28 with TRBJ1-2; weak D call: TRBD1 (5 bases). This CDR3 contains 14 residues. Germline V CDR1 and CDR2: MDHEN, SYDVKM. V lost 3 bases and J 5 bases, leaving 13 bases between the germline ends. The CDR3 bases are TGTGCCAGCAGTTTCCACGGGGGGGGATATGGCTACACCTTC. Protein sequence: CASSFHGGGYGYTF.

The J gene is TRBJ2-7, the V gene TRBV30; TRBD2 might be the D (5 bases). V dropped 0 bases and J dropped 2 bases, with 11 bases sitting between them. Germline-derived CDR1 and CDR2 are GTSNPN and SVGIG (reference sequence). The CDR3 is 14 residues long. CDR3 protein: CAWSVEGIAYEQYF. The CDR3 DNA reads as TGTGCCTGGAGTGTTGAGGGCATCGCCTACGAGCAGTACTTC.

V usage is TRBV6-1 and J usage is TRBJ2-7; no definite D call. The germline CDR1 and CDR2 sequences are MNHNS and SASEGT. Trimming took 7 bases from V and 0 from J, leaving 13 bases between them. The CDR3 extends over 14 amino acids. CDR3 DNA: TGTGCCAGCACTGGAGTCCTGCTCTCCTACGAGCAGTACTTC. It is translated as CASTGVLLSYEQYF.

This chain joins TRBV27 and TRBJ2-1; 7 bases align to TRBD1. The CDR3 has 16 residues. Germline V gene data show CDR1 as MNHEY and CDR2 as SMNVEV (reference sequence). Trimming took 5 bases from V and 4 from J; bases not matched to a gene: 11. Written as DNA, the CDR3 is TGTGCCAGCAGTAACCCCATAGGGGGCGGATACAATGAGCAGTTCTTC. It yields the protein CASSNPIGGGYNEQFF.

The chain is built from TRBV9 and TRBJ2-1; 10 nucleotides align to TRBD2. V gave up 0 bases and J gave up 7 bases; unmatched junction bases: 7. The CDR3 is 16 residues long. CDR1 and CDR2 from the germline V gene are SGDLS and YYNGEE. Here the CDR3 reads CASSVDGGTSVNEQFF. CDR3 DNA: TGTGCCAGCAGCGTAGATGGTGGGACTAGCGTGAATGAGCAGTTCTTC. The variable domain in full, completed from reference TRBV9 and TRBJ2-1, reads DSGVTQTPKHLITATGQRVTLRCSPRSGDLSVYWYQQSLDQGLQFLIQYYNGEERAKGNILERFSAQQFPDLHSELNLSSLELGDSALYFCASSVDGGTSVNEQFFGPGTRLTVL.

V gene TRBV29-1 combines with J gene TRBJ2-1, with 11 positions matching TRBD2. Germline CDR1 is SQVTM and CDR2 is ANQGSEA. The trim removed 7 bases at V and 5 bases at J, leaving 4 bases unmatched. This CDR3 is built from 13 residues. DNA for the CDR3: TGCAGCGCCGGGACTAGCGGCAACAATGAGCAGTTCTTC. Protein: CSAGTSGNNEQFF.

The V gene is TRBV7-3, the J gene TRBJ2-1; D gene ambiguous. The CDR3 has 14 amino acids. The V gene lost 1 base and the J gene lost 8 bases, with 12 bases spanning the gap. Germline V CDR1 and CDR2: SGHTA, FQGTGA. CDR3 protein: CASSLNGRYDEQFF. The CDR3 coding sequence is TGTGCCAGCAGCTTAAACGGCAGGTACGATGAGCAGTTCTTC.

The J gene is TRBJ1-2, the V gene TRBV18; a possible D gene is TRBD1 (6 bases). The CDR3 extends over 15 amino acids. The germline V gene has CDR1 KGHSH and CDR2 LQKENI. The V and J ends lost 0 bases and 4 bases respectively, with 12 bases between them. The CDR3 reads CASSPPAGAGYGYTF. The CDR3 DNA reads TGTGCCAGCTCACCACCCGCGGGGGCGGGCTATGGCTACACCTTC.

The J gene is TRBJ2-1, the V gene TRBV2; D remains ambiguous. CDR3 length equals 12 residues. Trimming took off 4 bases at V and 5 bases at J, with 6 bases between the two ends. CDR1 SNHLY and CDR2 FYNNEI come from the germline V gene. The CDR3 loop is CASSATDNEQFF. Written as DNA, the CDR3 is TGTGCCAGCAGTGCGACTGACAATGAGCAGTTCTTC.

The V and J genes are TRBV13 and TRBJ2-1, with 7 bases lining up with TRBD1. This CDR3 has 14 residues. Germline loops: CDR1 PRHDT, CDR2 FYEKMQ (reference sequence). With V trimmed by 0 bases and J by 4 bases, 0 bases remained unmatched. CDR3 sequence (DNA): TGTGCCAGCAGCTTAGGACAGGGGTACAATGAGCAGTTCTTC. Its translation is CASSLGQGYNEQFF.

The chain couples TRBV15 to TRBJ2-6; 7 bases are a match to TRBD1. The V and J ends lost 6 bases and 2 bases, in that order; junction bases with no gene match: 13. The CDR3 contains 18 residues. Germline assignment: CDR1 LNHNV and CDR2 YYDKDF (reference sequence). Written as DNA, the CDR3 is TGTGCCACCAGAAACGTCCTGGGACAGCTAACTGGGGCCAACGTCCTGACTTTC. This translates into CATRNVLGQLTGANVLTF. The full variable domain, with the rest looked up from reference TRBV15 and TRBJ2-6, is DAMVIQNPRYQVTQFGKPVTLSCSQTLNHNVMYWYQQKSSQAPKLLFHYYDKDFNNEADTPDNFQSRRPNTSFCFLDIRSPGLGDTAMYLCATRNVLGQLTGANVLTFGAGSRLTVL.